Included here is one TCR beta chain sequence, with context. Only a few counts were recorded for this clone. Its antigen is still unknown. Per-base quality was not reported, and no clone a single base away is much larger than it. The data originate from a study of T cells in placental villitis. For the study in its entirety: Placental TCR-beta repertoires were compared across villitis of unknown etiology, gestational-age-matched unaffected controls, and infectious villitis in order to test an allograft-versus-infection hypothesis. Beyond this particular receptor, the publication reports: Expanded clones in villitis of unknown etiology were found to be largely private to each placenta, suggesting the absence of a single initiating antigen. CMV-specific clone frequencies were higher in infectious CMV cases than in villitis of unknown etiology (around 0.011 vs 0.00091), and the villitis of unknown etiology frequencies did not differ from those of controls. Clonality was higher in villitis of unknown etiology placentae than in controls (median approximately 0.052 versus 0.0054, p=0.0025), which points to clonal expansion. With bulk tissue sequencing, helper, regulatory or cytotoxic T cells could not be distinguished, nor could maternal versus fetal T cells, and gamma-delta receptors were excluded. Small amounts of decidua were contained in the paraffin blocks, so some of the captured T cells, especially in controls, may have been decidual rather than villous infiltrates.

Ten placentae had a pathological diagnosis of high-grade villitis of unknown etiology and were chosen using the Amsterdam Criteria. Mothers with villitis of unknown etiology had significantly higher gravidity and parity and more prior miscarriages than control and infectious villitis groups. Placentae were collected after delivery and examined grossly and histologically before archival tissue was selected. Five 10-micron scrolls were cut from each FFPE block, and DNA was then isolated using the AllPrep DNA/RNA FFPE Tissue kit. NanoDrop was used to check DNA concentration and purity, while a Bioanalyzer was used to assess RNA quality. The immunoSEQ v4 bias-controlled multiplex PCR assay, performed blinded to group allocation, was used to amplify TCR-beta CDR3 regions from genomic DNA. To estimate the quantities of nucleated cells and T cells in each sample, reference gene primers were included together with the TCR-beta primers. Sequencing of the libraries was performed on an Illumina MiSeq with a 100-cycle paired-end protocol. The published analysis was carried out like this. Diversity and richness were calculated in immunoSEQ Analyzer software; richness by iChao1, clonality based on Pielou evenness and Shannon diversity (0-1, higher means less diverse). CDR3 amino acid sequences together with V/J genes were queried against VDJdb for CMV, EBV and influenza A specificities, with confidence 3 and substitution 2 applied. TCR-beta amino acid clonotype overlap between villitis of unknown etiology, infectious villitis and control repertoires was assessed with the Morisita-Horn index. The clones in this table, taken by TCRdb from immuneACCESS, are in-frame only. Not every clone is retained; where verified, under half of the shortfall comes from an unresolved V gene, and the cause of the rest is unknown. D and trimming were read from the DNA, whereas the V and J calls and clone size are those reported in that table. In this sample the table shows approximately 1,500 clones, over 65% of which occur a single time. The biggest ten clones account for more than 10% of the sample.

The V and J ends are trimmed by 5 bases and 2 bases, leaving 12 bases between them. Its CDR3 holds 14 amino acids, cysteine through phenylalanine. Of the read, only the CDR3 DNA is kept; its 42 bases are in frame from base 1. The CDR1 and CDR2 encoded by the germline V gene (reference sequence) are PRHDT and FYEKMQ. The sequence links TRBV13 to TRBJ2-5, and TRBD1 may be the D gene, going by 5 matching bases. The sample taken for sequencing was placental tissue containing maternal and fetal cells. This TCR came from a human patient with villitis of unknown etiology; the placental T cells may come from both mother and fetus. This receptor carries the CDR3 CASSTRQIQETQYF. In nucleotide form, the sequence is TGTGCCAGCAGCACCCGACAGATACAAGAGACCCAGTACTTC.